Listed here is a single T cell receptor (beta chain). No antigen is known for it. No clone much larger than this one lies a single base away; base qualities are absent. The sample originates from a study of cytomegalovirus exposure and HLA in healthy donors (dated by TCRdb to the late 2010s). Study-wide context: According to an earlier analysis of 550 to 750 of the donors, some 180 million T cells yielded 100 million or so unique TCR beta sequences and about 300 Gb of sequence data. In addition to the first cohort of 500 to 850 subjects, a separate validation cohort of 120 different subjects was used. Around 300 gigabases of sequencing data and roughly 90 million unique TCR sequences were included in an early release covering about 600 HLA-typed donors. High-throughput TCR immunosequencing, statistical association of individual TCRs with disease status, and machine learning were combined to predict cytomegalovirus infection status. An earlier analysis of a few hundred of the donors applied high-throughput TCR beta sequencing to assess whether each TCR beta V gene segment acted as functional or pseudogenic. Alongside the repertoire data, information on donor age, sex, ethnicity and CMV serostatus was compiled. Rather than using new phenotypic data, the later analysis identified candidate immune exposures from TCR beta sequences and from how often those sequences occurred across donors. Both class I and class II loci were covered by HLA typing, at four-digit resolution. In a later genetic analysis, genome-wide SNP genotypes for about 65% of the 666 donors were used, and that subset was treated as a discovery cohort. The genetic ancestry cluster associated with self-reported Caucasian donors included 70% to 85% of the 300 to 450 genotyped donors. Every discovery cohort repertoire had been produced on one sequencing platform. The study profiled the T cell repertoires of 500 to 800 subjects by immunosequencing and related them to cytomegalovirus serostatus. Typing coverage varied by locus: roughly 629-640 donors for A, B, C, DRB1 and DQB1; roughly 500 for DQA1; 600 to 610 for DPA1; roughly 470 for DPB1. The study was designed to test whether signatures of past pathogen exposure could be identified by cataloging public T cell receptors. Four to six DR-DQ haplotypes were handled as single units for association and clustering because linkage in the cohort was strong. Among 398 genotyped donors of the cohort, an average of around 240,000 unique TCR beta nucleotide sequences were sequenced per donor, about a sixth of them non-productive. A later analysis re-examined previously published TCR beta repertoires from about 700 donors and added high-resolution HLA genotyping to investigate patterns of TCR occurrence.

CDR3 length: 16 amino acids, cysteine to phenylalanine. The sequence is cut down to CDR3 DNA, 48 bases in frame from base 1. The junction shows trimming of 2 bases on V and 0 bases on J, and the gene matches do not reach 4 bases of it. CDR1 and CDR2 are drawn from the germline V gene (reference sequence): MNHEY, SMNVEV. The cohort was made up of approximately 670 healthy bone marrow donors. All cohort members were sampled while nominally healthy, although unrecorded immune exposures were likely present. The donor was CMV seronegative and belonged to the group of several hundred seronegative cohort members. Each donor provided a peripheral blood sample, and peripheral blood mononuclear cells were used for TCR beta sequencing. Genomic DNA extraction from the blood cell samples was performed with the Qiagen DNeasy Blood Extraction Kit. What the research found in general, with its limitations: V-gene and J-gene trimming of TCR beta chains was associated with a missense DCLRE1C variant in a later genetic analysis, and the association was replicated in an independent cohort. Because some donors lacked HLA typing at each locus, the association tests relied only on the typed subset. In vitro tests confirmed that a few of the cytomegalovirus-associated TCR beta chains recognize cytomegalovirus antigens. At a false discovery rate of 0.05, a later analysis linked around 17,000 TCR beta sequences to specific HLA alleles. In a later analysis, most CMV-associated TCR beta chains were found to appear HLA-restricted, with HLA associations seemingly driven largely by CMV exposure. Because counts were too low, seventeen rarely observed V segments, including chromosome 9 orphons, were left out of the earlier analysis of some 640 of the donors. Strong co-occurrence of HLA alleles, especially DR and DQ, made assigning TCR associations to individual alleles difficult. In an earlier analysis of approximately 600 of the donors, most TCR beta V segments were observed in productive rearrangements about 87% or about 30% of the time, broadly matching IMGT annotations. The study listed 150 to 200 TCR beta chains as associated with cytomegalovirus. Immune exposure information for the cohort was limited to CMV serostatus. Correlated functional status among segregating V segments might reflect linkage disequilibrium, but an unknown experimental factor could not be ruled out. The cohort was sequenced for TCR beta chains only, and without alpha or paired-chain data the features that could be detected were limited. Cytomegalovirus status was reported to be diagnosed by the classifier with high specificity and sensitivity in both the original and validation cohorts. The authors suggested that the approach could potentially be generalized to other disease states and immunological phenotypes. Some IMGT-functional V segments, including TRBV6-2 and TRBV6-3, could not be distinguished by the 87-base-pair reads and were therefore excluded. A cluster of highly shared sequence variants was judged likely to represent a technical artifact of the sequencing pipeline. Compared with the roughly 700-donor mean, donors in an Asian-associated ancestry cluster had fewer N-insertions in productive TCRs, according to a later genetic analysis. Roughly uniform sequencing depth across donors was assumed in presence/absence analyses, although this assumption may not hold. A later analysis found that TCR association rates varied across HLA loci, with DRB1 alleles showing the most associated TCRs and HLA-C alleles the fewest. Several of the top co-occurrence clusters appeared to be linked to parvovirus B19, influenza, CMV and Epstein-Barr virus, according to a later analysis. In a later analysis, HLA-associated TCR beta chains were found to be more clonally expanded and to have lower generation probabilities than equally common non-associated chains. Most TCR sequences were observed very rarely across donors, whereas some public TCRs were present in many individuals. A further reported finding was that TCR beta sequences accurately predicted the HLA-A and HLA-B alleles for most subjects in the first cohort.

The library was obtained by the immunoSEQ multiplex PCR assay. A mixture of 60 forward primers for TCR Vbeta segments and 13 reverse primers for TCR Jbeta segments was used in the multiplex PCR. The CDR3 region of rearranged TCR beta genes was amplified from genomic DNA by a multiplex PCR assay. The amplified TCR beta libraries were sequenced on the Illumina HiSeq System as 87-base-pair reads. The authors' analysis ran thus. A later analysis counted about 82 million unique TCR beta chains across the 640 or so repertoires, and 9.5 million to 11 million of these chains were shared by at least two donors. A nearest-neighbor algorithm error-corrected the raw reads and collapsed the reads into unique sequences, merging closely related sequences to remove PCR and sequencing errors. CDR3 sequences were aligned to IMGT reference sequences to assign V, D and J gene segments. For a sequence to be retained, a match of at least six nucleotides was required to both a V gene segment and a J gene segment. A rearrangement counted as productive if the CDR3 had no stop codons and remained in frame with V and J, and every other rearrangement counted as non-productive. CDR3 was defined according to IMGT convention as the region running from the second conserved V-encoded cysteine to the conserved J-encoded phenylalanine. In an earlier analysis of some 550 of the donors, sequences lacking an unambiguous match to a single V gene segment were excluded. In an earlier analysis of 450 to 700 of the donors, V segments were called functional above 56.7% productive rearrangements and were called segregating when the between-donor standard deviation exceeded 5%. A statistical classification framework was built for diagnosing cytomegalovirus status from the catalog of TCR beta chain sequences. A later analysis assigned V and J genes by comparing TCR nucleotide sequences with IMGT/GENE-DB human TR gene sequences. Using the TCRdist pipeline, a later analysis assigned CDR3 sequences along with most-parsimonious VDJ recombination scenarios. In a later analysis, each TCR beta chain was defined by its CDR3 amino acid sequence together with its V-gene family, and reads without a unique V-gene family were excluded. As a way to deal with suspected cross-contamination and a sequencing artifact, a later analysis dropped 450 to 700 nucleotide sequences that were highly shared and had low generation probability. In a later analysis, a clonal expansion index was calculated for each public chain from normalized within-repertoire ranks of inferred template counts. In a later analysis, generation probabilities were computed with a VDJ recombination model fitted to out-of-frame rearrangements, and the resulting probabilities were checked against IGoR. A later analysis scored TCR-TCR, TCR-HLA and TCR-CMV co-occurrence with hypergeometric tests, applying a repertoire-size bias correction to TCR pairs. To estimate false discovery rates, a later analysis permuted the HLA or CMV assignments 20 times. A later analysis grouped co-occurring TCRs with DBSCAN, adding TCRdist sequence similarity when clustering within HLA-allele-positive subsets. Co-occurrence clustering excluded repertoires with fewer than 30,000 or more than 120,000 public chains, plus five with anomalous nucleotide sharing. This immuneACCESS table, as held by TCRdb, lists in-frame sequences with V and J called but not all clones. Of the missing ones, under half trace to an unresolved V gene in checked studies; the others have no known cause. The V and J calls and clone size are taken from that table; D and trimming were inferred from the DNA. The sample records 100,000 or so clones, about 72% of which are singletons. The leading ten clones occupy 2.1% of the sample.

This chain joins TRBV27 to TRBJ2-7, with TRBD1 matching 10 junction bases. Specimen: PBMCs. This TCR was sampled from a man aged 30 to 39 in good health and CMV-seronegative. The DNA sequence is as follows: TGTGCCAGCAGTTTAACCGGGACAGGGGCCTCCTACGAGCAGTACTTC. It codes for CASSLTGTGASYEQYF.